Sequencing of this T cell receptor beta chain was carried out in a study of blood T cell repertoires in COVID-19. V gave up 4 bases and J gave up 6 bases; unmatched junction bases: 8. The CDR3 has 16 residues. Per germline, CDR1 SGDLS and CDR2 YYNGEE. Sequencing used immunoSEQ multiplex PCR; TCRdb keeps in-frame clones, though not all of them. This table holds 45,000 to 55,000 clones, around 90% found once. The chain joins TRBV9 to TRBJ2-2; TRBD1 matches at 11 bases. The sequence derives from a human donor in a cohort sampled during active COVID-19. Sequencing was done on a sample of peripheral blood. CDR3 nucleotide sequence: TGTGCCAGCAGCTCCAGGACAGGGGGCGCTTCCGGGGAGCTGTTTTTT. Encoded protein: CASSSRTGGASGELFF.